The present T cell receptor beta chain was sequenced within a study of graft-versus-host responses after intestinal transplantation. The germline gives CDR1 SGHVS, CDR2 FQNEAQ. The ends were cut back, 5 bases at V and 0 bases at J, with 11 bases in the middle. This CDR3 is built from 15 residues. General study findings and limits: Patients who carried graft-donor T cell macrochimerism also had high graft-versus-host to host-versus-graft clonal ratios in their allografts.

Notes on this clone: The antigen remains undetermined.

Using immunoSEQ multiplex PCR, the repertoire was profiled, and TCRdb retains in-frame clones only, with some absent. There are 100,000 to 120,000 clones in the sample; about 94% occur only once, and about 0.54% lies in the top ten. Sequencing was performed on unstimulated CD8+ T cells sorted from spleen or lymph node cells, taken before intestinal transplant. The sequence came from a human donor who received an intestinal transplant. The genes are TRBV7-8 and TRBJ1-3; no clear D gene. CDR3 nucleotide sequence: TGTGCCAGCAGCCGAACGGACTTCTCTGGAAACACCATATATTTT. It yields the protein CASSRTDFSGNTIYF.